The clone carrying this T cell receptor beta chain was seen at least ten times. The CDR3 length is 14 residues. Germline loops: CDR1 SNHLY, CDR2 FYNNEI. V was clipped by 8 bases and J by 6 bases, with 16 bases between them. This entry comes from a study of molecular identifiers for immune sequencing clone quantification. Study in general: Four of five RNA aliquots from roughly 21,000 or 96,000 naive CD8 T cells were sequenced.

TCRdb passed the PCR reads through MiXCR, listing each CDR3 protein once. The sample contains under 800,000 distinct CDR3 sequences, around 25% of which appear only once. The chain is built from TRBV2 and TRBJ1-4; the D is unclear. The clonotype originates from a human donor in good health. Some libraries in this study had Jurkat cell RNA spiked in. The specimen was naive CD8+ T cells from blood, with Jurkat cell RNA spiked in. Subset defined: FACS-sorted CD8+CD4-CCR7+CD45RA+ naive T cells. The CDR3 DNA sequence: TGTGCCAGCGAGGGCCCCACATGGGATGAAAAACTGTTTTTT. Translating gives CASEGPTWDEKLFF.